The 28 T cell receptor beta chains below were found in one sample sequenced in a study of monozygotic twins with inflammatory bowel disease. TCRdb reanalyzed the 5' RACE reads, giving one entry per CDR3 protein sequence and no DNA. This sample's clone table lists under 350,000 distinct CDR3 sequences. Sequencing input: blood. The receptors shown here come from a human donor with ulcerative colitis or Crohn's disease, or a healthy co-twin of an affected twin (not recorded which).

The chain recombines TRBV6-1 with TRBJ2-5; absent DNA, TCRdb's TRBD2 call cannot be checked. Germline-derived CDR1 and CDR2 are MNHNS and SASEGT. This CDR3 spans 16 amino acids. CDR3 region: CASTSGRGVIQETQYF.

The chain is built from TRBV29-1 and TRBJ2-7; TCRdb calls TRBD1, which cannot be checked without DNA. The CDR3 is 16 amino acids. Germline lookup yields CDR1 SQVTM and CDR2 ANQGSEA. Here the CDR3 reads CSVEEPLLGGAYEQYF.

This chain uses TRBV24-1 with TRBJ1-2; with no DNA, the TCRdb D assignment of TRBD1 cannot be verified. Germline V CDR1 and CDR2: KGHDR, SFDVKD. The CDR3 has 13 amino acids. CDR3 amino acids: CATSVTGGYGYTF.

CDR3 loop: CASSYRPYQGVGANVLTF. The chain has TRBV7-2 and TRBJ2-6; TCRdb returns TRBD2, unconfirmable since there is no DNA. The CDR3 is made up of 18 amino acids. Germline V gene sequence: CDR1 SGHTA, CDR2 FQGNSA.

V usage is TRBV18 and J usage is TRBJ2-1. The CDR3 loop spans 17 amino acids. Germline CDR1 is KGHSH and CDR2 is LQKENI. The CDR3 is CASSLVSSQTIHNEQFF.

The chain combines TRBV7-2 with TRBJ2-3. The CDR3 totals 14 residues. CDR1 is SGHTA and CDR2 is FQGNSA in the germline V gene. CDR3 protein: CASSRLASTDTQYF. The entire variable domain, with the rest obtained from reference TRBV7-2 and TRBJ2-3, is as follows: GAGVSQSPSNKVTEKGKDVELRCDPISGHTALYWYRQSLGQGLEFLIYFQGNSAPDKSGLPSDRFSAERTGGSVSTLTIQRTQQEDSAVYLCASSRLASTDTQYFGPGTRLTVL.

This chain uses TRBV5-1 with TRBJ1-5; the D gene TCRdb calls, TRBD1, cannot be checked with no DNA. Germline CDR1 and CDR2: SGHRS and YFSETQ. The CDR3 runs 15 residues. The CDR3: CASSLGDSSNQPQHF.

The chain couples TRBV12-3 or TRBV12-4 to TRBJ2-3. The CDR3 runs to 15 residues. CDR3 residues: CASSPYGASTDTQYF.

The CDR3 loop is CATSREGGGEKLFF. The V call is TRBV15, the J call TRBJ1-4; TCRdb's D gene call, TRBD1, goes unchecked for lack of DNA. The CDR3 length is 14 residues. Germline V gene sequence: CDR1 LNHNV, CDR2 YYDKDF (reference sequence).

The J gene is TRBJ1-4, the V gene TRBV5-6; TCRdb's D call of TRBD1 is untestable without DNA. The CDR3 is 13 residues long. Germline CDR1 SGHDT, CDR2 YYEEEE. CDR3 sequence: CASSLDGSGELFF.

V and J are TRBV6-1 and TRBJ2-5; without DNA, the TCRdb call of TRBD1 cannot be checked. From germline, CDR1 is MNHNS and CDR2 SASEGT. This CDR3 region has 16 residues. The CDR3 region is CASSPPGGGWGETQYF.

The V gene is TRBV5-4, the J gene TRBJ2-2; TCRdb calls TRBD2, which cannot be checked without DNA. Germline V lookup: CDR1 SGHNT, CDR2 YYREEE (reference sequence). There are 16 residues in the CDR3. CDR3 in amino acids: CASSSTTVRGTGELFF.

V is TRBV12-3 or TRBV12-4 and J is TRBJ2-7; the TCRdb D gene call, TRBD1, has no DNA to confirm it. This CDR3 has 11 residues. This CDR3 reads CASARGYEQYF.

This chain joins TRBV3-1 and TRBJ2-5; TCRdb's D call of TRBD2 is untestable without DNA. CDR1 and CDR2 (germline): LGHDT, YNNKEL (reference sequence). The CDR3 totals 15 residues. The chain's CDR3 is CASSLLAGARETQYF.

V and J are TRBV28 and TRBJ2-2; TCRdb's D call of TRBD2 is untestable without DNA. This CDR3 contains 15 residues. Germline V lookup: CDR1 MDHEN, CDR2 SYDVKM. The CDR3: CASSFDRRATGELFF.

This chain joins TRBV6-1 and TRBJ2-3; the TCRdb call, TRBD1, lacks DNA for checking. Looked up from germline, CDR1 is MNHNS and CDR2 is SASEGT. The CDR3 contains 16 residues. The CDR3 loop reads CASAGQGSPPTDTQYF.

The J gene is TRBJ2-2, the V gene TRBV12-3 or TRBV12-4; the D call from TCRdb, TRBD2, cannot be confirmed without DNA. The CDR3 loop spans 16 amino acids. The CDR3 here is CASSFFGTTNTGELFF.

The chain's CDR3 is CASSANRGGTDAQYF. The chain employs TRBV7-3 and TRBJ2-3; lacking DNA, the TRBD1 call made by TCRdb goes unchecked. The CDR3 length is 15 residues. Germline-derived CDR1 and CDR2 are SGHTA and FQGTGA.

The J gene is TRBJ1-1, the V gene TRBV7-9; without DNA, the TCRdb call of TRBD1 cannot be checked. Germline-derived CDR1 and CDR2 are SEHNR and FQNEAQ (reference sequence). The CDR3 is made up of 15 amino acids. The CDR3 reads CASSSVGGGDTEAFF.

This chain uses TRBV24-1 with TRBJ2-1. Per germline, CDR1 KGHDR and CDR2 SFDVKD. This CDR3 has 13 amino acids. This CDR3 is CATSVGTNNEQFF.

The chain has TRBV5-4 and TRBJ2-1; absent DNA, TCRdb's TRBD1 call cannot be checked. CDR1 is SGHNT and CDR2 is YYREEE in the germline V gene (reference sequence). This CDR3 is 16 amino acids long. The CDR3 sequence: CASSRIGAGGYNEQFF.

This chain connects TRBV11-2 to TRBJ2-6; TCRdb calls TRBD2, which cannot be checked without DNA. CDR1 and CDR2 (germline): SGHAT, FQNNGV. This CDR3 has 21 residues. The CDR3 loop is CASSSHQTSGRAFTGANVLTF.

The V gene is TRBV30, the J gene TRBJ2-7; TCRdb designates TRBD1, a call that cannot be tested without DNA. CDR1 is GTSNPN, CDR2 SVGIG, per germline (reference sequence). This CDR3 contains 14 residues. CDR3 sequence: CAWMVTAGVGEQYF.

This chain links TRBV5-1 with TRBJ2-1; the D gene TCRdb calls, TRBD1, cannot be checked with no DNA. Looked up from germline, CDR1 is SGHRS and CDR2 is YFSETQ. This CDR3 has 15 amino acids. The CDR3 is CASSYTGPAPDEQFF.

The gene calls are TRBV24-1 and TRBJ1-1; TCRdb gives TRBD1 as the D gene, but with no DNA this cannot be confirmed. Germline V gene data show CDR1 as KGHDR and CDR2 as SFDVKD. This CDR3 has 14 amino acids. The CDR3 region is CATKGTGANTEAFF.

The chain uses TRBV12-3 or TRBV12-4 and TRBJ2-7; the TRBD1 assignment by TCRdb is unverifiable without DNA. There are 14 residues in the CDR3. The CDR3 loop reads CASSKTGTTYEQYF.

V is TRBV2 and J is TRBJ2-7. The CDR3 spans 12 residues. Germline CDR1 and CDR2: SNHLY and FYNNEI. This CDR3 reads CASSEFVNEQYF.

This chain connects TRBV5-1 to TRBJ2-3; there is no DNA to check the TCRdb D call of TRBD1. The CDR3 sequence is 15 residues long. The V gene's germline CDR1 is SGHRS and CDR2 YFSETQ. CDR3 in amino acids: CASSLARQGGDTQYF.